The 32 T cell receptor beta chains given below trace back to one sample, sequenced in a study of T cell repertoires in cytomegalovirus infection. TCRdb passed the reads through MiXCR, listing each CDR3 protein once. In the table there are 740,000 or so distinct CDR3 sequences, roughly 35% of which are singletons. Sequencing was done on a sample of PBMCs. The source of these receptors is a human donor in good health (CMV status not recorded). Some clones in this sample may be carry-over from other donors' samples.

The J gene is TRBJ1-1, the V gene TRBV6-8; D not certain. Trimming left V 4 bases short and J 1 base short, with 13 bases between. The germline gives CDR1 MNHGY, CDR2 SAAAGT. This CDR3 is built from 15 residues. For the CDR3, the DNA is TGTGCCAGCAGTTTCCAGCGTAGCGAGAACACTGAAGCTTTCTTT. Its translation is CASSFQRSENTEAFF.

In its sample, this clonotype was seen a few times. CDR3 amino acids: CASSYGGQQFF. CDR3 bases: TGTGCCAGCAGTTACGGGGGACAGCAGTTCTTC. V and J are TRBV6-5 and TRBJ2-1; D tentatively fits TRBD1 or TRBD2 (5 bases each). The CDR3 spans 11 residues. CDR1 is MNHEY, CDR2 SVGAGI, per germline. The V end lost 2 bases, the J end lost 11 bases, and 7 bases lay between the germline ends.

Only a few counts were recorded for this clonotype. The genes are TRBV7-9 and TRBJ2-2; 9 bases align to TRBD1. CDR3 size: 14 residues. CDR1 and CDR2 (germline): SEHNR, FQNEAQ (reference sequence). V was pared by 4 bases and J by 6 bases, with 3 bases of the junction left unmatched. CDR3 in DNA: TGTGCCAGCAGCTCCGGGACAGGGTCCGGGGAGCTGTTTTTT. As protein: CASSSGTGSGELFF. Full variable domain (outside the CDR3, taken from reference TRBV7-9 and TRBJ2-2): DTGVSQNPRHKITKRGQNVTFRCDPISEHNRLYWYRQTLGQGPEFLTYFQNEAQLEKSRLLSDRFSAERPKGSFSTLEIQRTEQGDSAMYLCASSSGTGSGELFFGEGSRLTVL.

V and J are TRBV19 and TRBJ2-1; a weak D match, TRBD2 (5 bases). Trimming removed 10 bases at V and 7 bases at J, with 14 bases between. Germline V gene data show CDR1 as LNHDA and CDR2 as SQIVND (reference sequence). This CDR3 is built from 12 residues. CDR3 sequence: CATQYGVNEQFF. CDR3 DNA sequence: TGTGCCACCCAATACGGGGTGAATGAGCAGTTCTTC.

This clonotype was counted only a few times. In DNA form, the CDR3 reads TGTGCCAGCAGTCCCAGTGGGCTCCGGGAGGGCCGCGCAGATACGCAGTATTTT. It translates to CASSPSGLREGRADTQYF. The chain employs TRBV28 and TRBJ2-3; 8 positions agree with TRBD2. The CDR3 covers 18 residues. V was pared by 5 bases and J by 4 bases, with 17 bases of the junction left unmatched. In germline, CDR1 is MDHEN, CDR2 SYDVKM.

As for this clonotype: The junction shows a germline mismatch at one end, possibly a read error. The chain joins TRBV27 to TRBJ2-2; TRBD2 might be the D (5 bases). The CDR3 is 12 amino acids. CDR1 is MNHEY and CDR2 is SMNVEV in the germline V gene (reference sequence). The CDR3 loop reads CASRKNTGEMFF. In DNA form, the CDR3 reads TGTGCAAGCAGAAAGAACACCGGGGAGATGTTTTTT.

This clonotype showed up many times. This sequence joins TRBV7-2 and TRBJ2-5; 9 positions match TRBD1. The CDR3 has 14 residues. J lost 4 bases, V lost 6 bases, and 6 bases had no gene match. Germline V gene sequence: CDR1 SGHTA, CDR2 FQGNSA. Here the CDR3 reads CASSSRQGGETQYF. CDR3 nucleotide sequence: TGTGCCAGCAGTTCACGACAGGGGGGAGAGACCCAGTACTTC.

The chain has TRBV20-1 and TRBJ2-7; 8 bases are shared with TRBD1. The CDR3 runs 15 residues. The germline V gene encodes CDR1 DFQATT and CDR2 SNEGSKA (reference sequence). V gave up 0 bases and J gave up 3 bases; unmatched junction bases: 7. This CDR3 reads CSARDTGQVIYEQYF. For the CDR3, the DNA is TGCAGTGCTAGAGATACGGGACAGGTAATCTACGAGCAGTACTTC.

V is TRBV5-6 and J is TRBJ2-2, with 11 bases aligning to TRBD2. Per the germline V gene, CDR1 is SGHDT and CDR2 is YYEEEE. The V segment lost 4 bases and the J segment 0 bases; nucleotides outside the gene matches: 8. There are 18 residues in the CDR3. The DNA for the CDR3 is TGTGCCAGCAGCGCCCTCACTAGCGGGGGTTCGAACACCGGGGAGCTGTTTTTT. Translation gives CASSALTSGGSNTGELFF.

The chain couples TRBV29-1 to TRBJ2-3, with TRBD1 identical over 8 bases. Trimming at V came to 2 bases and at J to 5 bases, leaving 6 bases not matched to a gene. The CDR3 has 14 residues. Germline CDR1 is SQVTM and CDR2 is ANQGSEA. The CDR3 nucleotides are TGCAGCGTTGAACAGGGGGCGCGGGAAGATACGCAGTATTTT. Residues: CSVEQGAREDTQYF.

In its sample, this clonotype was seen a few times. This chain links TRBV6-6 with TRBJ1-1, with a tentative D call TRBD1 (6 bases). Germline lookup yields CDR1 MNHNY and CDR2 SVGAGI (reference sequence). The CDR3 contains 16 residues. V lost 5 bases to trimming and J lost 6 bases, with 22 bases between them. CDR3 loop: CASSTPLGGANPEAFF. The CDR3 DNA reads TGTGCCAGCAGTACCCCGCTGGGGGGGGCAAATCCTGAAGCTTTCTTT.

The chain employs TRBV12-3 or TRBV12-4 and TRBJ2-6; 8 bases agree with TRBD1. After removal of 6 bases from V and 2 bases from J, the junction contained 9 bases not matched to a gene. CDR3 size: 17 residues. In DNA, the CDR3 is TGTGCCAGCAGCCGGGACAGGCCCGTAACTGGGGCCAACGTCCTGACTTTC. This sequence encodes CASSRDRPVTGANVLTF.

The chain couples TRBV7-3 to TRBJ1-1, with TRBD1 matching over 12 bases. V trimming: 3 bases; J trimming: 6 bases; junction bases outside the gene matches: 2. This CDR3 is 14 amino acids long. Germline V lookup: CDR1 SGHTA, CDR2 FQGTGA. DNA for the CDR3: TGTGCCAGCAGCTTGGGACAGGGGGCCGCTGAAGCTTTCTTT. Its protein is CASSLGQGAAEAFF.

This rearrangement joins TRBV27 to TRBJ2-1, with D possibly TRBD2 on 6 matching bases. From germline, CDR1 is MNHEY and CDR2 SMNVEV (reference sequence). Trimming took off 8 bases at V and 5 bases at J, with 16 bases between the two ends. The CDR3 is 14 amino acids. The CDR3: CASGTFAADNEQFF. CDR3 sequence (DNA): TGTGCCAGCGGGACTTTCGCGGCGGACAATGAGCAGTTCTTC.

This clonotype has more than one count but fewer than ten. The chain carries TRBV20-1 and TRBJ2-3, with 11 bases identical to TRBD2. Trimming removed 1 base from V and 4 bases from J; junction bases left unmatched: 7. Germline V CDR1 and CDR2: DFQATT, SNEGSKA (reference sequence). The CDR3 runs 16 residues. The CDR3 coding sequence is TGCAGTGCTAGAGCCCCGACTAGCGGGGCGGCAGATACGCAGTATTTT. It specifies CSARAPTSGAADTQYF.

CDR3 nucleotides: TGTGCCAGCAGCCAAGATTACGGGAGCTTCTACGAGCAGTACTTC. Protein sequence: CASSQDYGSFYEQYF. The rearrangement links TRBV4-2 to TRBJ2-7, with D possibly TRBD2 on 6 matching bases. The CDR3 is 15 residues long. The germline CDR1 and CDR2 sequences are LGHNA and YNFKEQ. Between the trimmed V and J ends, which lost 0 bases and 3 bases, there was a span of 12 bases.

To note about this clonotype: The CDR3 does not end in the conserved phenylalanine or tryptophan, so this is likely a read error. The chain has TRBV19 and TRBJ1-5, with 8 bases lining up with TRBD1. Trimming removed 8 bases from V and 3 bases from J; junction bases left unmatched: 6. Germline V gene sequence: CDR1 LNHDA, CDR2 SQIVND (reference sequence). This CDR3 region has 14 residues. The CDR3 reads CASSDRGYNQPQHL. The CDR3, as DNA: TGTGCCAGTTCCGACAGGGGCTACAATCAGCCCCAGCATTTG.

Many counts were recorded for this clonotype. This CDR3 is CASSQEGGGGADTQYF. As DNA, the CDR3 is TGTGCCAGCAGCCAAGAAGGCGGGGGGGGCGCGGATACGCAGTATTTT. The chain couples TRBV4-2 to TRBJ2-3; 9 bases are a match to TRBD2. Germline loops: CDR1 LGHNA, CDR2 YNFKEQ. The CDR3 has 16 amino acids. J gave up 6 bases and V 0 bases, and 7 bases lay outside the gene matches.

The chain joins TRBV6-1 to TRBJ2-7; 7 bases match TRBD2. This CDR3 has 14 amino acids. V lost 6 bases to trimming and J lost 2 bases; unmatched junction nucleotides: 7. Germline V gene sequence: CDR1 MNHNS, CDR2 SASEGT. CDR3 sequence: CASRKAGTPYEQYF. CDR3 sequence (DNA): TGTGCCAGCAGGAAAGCGGGAACCCCCTACGAGCAGTACTTC.

The CDR3 reads CASSGGVRGSNEQFF. CDR3 nucleotide sequence: TGTGCCAGCAGCGGGGGTGTGCGGGGGAGCAATGAGCAGTTCTTC. The genes are TRBV7-6 and TRBJ2-1, with 7 bases lining up with TRBD2. The V segment lost 5 bases and the J segment 6 bases; nucleotides outside the gene matches: 10. The germline gives CDR1 SGHVS, CDR2 FNYEAQ. The CDR3 extends over 15 amino acids.

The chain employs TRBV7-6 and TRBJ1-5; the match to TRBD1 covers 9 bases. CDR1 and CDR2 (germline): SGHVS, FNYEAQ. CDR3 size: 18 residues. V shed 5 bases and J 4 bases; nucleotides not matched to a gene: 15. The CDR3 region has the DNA TGTGCCAGCAGCCCCTCCGGGACAGGGTGGGAAGGAAATCAGCCCCAGCATTTT. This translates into CASSPSGTGWEGNQPQHF.

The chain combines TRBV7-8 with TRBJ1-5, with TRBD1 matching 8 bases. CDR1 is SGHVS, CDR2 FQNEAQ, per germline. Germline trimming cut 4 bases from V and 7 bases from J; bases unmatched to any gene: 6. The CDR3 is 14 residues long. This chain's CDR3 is CASSSGQGTQPQHF. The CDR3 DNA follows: TGTGCCAGCAGCTCCGGACAGGGCACCCAGCCCCAGCATTTT.

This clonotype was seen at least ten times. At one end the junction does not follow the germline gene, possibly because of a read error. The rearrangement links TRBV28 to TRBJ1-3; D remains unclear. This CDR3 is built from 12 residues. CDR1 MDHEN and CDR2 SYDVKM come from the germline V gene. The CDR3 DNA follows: TGTGCCAGCAGTTCTCTCCCCTTGAACTTTGACTTT. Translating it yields CASSSLPLNFDF.

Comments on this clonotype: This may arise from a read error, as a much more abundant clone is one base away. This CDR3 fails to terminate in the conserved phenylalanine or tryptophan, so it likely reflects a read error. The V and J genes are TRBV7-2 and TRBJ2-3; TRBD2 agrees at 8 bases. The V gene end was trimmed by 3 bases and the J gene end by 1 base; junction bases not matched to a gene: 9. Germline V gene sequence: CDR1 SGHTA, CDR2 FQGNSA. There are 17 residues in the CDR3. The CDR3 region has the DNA TGTGCCAGCAGCTTCCAGGCGGGCGGGAGGCGCACAGATACGCAGTATTTG. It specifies CASSFQAGGRRTDTQYL.

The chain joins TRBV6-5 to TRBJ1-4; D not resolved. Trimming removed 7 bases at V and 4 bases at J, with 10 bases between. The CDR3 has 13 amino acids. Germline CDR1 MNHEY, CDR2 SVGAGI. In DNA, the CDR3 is TGTGCCAGCAAGGAGAGTTTTAATGAAAAACTGTTTTTT. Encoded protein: CASKESFNEKLFF.

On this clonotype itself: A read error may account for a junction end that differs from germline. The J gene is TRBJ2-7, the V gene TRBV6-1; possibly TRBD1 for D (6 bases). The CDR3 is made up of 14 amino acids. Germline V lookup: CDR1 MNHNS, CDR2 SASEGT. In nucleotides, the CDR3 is TGTGCCAGCGGACTGGGGCAGGGGCTCTACCAGCAGTACTTC. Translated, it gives CASGLGQGLYQQYF.

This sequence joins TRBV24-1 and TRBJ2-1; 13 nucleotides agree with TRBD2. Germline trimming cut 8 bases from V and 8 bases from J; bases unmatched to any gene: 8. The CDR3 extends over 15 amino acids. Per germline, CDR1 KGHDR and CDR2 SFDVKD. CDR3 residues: CATTWTSGGGYEQFF. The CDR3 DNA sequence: TGTGCCACCACCTGGACTAGCGGGGGTGGCTATGAGCAGTTCTTC.

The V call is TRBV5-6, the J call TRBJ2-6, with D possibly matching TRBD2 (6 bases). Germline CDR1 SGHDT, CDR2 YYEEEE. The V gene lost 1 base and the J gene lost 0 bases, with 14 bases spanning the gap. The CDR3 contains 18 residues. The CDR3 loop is CASSLLRGGVSGANVLTF. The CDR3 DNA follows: TGTGCCAGCAGCTTGTTGCGCGGAGGGGTCTCTGGGGCCAACGTCCTGACTTTC.

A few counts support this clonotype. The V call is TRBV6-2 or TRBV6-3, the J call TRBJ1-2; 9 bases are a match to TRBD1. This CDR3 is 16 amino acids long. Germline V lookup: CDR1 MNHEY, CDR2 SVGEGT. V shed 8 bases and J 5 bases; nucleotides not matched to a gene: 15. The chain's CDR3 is CASGDRDVGRGYGYTF. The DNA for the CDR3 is TGTGCCAGCGGGGACAGGGATGTCGGCCGAGGGTATGGCTACACCTTC.

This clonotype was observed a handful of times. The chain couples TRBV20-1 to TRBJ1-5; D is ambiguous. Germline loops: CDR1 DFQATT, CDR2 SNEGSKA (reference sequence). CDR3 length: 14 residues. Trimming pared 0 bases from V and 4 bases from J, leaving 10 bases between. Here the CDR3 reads CSARDPNSNQPQHF. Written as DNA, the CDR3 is TGCAGTGCTAGAGATCCTAACAGTAATCAGCCCCAGCATTTT.

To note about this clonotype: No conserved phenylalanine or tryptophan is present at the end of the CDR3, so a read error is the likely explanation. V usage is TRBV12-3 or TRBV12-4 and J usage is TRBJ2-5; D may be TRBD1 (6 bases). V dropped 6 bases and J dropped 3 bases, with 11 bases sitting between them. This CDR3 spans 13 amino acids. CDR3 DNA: TGTGCCAGCAGAGTCACAGGGAAAGAGACCCAGTACTTA. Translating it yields CASRVTGKETQYL.

This CDR3 is CASSYSSSGRVTDTQYF. The CDR3 nucleotides read TGTGCCAGCAGTTACTCGAGTAGCGGGAGGGTCACAGATACGCAGTATTTT. The chain couples TRBV6-5 to TRBJ2-3, with 11 nucleotides matching TRBD2. Trimming at V came to 0 bases and at J to 2 bases, leaving 4 bases not matched to a gene. Germline CDR1 and CDR2: MNHEY and SVGAGI. CDR3 size: 17 residues.